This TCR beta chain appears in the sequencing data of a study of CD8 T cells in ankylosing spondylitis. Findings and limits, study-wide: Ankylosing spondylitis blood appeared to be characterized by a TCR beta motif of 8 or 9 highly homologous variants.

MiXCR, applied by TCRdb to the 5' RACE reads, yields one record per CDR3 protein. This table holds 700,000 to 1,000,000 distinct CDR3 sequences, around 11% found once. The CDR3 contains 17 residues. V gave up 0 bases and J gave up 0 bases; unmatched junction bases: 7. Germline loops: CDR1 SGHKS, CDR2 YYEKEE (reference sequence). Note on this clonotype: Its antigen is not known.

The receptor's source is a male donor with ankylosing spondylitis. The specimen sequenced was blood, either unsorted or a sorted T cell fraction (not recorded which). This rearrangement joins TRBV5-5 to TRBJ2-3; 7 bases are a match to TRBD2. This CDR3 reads CASSLGPSGTSTDTQYF. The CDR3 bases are TGTGCCAGCAGCTTGGGGCCTAGCGGTACTAGCACAGATACGCAGTATTTT.